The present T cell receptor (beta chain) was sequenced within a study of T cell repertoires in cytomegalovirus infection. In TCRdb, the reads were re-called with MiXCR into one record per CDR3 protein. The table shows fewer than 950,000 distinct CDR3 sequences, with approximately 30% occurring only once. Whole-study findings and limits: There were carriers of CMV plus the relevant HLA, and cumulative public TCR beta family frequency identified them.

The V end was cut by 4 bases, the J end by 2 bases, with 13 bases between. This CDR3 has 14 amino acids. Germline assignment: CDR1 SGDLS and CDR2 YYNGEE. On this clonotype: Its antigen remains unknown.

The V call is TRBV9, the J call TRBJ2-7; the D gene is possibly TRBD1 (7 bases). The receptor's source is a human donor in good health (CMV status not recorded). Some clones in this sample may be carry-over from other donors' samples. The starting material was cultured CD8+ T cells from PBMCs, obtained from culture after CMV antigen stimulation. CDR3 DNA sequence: TGTGCCAGCAGCCCGGGGGACAGTCCCTACGAGCAGTACGTC. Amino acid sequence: CASSPGDSPYEQYV.